This T cell receptor (beta chain) derives from a study of cytomegalovirus exposure and HLA in healthy donors. As for the study in general: The study placed about four fifths of its 350 to 400 genotyped donors in the Caucasian-associated ancestry cluster.

Remarks on this clone: Its antigen is still unknown.

The PCR had 60 Vbeta and 13 Jbeta primers. Profiled with immunoSEQ multiplex PCR; TCRdb holds only in-frame clones, not every one. The data contain some 120,000 clones, 78% of them singletons. V gave up 6 bases and J gave up 7 bases, with 10 bases separating them. Germline V gives CDR1 SQVTM, CDR2 ANQGSEA. The CDR3 has 10 residues. Findings and limits, study-wide: Previously analyzed data showed that most TCR beta V segments were productive at a frequency of about 87% or about 30%.

This clonotype originated in a man between 40 and 49 years old in good health and CMV-seronegative. Sequenced: PBMCs. The chain is built from TRBV29-1 and TRBJ2-7; maybe TRBD1 (6 bases). CDR3 residues: CSVRGSEQYF. DNA for the CDR3: TGCAGCGTCAGGGGAAGTGAGCAGTACTTC.